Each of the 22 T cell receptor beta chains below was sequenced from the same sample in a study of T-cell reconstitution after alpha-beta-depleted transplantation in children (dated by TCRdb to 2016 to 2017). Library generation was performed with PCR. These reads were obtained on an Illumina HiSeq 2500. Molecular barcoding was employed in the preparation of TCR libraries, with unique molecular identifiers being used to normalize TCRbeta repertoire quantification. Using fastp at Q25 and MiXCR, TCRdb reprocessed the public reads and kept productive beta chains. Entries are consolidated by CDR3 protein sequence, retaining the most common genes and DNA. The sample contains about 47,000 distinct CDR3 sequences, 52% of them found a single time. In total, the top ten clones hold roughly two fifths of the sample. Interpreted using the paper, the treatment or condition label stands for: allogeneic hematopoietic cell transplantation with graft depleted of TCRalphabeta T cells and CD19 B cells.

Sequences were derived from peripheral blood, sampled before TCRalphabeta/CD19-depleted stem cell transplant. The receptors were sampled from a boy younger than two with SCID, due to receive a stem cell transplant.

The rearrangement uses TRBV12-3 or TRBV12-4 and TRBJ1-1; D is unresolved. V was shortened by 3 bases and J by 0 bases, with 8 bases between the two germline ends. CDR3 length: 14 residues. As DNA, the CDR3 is TGTGCCAGCAGTTTCAGTGAACTGAACACTGAAGCTTTCTTT. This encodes CASSFSELNTEAFF.

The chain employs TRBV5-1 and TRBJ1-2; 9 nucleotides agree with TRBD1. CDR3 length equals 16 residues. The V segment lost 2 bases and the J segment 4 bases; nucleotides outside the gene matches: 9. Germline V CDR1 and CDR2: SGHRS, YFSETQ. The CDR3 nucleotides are TGCGCCAGCAGCTTCGGGACAGGGCAATTGAGCTATGGCTACACCTTC. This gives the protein CASSFGTGQLSYGYTF. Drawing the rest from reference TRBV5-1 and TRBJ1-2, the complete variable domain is KAGVTQTPRYLIKTRGQQVTLSCSPISGHRSVSWYQQTPGQGLQFLFEYFSETQRNKGNFPGRFSGRQFSNSRSEMNVSTLELGDSALYLCASSFGTGQLSYGYTFGSGTRLTVV.

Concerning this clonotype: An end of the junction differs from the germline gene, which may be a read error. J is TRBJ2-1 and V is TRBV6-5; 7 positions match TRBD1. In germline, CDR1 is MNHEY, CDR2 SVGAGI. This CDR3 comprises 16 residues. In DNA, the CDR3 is TGTGCCAGCAGCTACTTGTATAAGGGGGCCGGGAATGAGCAGTTCTTC. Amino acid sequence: CASSYLYKGAGNEQFF.

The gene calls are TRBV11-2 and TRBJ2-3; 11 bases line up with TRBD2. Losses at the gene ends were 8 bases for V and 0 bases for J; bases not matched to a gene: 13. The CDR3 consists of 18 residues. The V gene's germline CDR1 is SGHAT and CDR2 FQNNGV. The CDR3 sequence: CASSQWASGGHSTDTQYF. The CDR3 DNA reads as TGTGCCAGCTCTCAGTGGGCTAGCGGGGGGCACAGCACAGATACGCAGTATTTT.

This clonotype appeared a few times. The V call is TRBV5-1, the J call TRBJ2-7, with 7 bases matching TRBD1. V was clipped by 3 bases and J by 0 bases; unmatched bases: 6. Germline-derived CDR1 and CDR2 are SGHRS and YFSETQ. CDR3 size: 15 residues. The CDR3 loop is CASSSIGGDSYEQYF. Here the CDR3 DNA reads TGCGCCAGCAGCTCCATAGGGGGCGACTCCTACGAGCAGTACTTC.

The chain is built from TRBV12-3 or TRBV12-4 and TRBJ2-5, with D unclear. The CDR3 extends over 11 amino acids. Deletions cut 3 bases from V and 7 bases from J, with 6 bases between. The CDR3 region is CASSFTGTQYF. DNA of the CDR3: TGTGCCAGCAGTTTTACTGGGACCCAGTACTTC.

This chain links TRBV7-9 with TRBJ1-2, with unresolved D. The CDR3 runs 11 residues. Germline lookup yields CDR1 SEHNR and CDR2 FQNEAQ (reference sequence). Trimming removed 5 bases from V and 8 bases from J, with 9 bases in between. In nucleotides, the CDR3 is TGTGCCAGCAGCCCTCCTCAAGGCTACACCTTC. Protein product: CASSPPQGYTF.

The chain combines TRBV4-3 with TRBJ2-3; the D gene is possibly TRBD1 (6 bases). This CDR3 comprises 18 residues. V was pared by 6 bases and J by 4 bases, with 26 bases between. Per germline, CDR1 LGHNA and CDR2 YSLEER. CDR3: CASSITGLRFGYADTQYF. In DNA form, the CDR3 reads TGCGCCAGCAGTATCACAGGGTTGCGTTTCGGGTATGCAGATACGCAGTATTTT.

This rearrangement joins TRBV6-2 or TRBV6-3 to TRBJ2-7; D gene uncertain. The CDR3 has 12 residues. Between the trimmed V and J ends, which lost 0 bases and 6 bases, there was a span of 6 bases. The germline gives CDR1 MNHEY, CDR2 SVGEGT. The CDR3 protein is CASSYSPGEQYF. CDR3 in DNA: TGTGCCAGCAGTTACTCCCCGGGCGAGCAGTACTTC.

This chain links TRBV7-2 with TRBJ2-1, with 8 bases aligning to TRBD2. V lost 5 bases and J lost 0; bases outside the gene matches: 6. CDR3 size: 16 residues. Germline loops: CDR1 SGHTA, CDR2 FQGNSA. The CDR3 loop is CASSHSGASSYNEQFF. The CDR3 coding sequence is TGTGCCAGCAGCCATAGCGGGGCCAGCTCCTACAATGAGCAGTTCTTC.

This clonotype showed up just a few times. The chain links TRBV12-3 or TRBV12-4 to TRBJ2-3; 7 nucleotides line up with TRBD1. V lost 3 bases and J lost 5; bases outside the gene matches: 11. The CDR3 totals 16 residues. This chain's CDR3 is CASSFTGAASGDTQYF. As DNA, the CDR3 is TGTGCCAGCAGTTTCACAGGGGCTGCGTCGGGAGATACGCAGTATTTT.

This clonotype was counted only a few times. The CDR3 loop is CASSLDRYPTYEQYF. The CDR3 DNA follows: TGTGCCAGCAGCTTAGACAGATATCCAACCTACGAGCAGTACTTC. The rearrangement links TRBV7-2 to TRBJ2-7, with unresolved D. Looked up from germline, CDR1 is SGHTA and CDR2 is FQGNSA. Trimming removed 1 base at V and 2 bases at J, with 12 bases between. There are 15 residues in the CDR3.

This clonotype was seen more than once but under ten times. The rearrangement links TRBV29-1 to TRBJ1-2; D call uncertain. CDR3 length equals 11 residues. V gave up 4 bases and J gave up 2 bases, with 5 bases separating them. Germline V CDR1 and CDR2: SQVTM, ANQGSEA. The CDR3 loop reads CSVGQNYGYTF. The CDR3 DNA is TGCAGCGTTGGGCAGAACTATGGCTACACCTTC. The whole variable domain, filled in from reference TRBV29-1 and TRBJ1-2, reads SAVISQKPSRDICQRGTSLTIQCQVDSQVTMMFWYRQQPGQSLTLIATANQGSEATYESGFVIDKFPISRPNLTFSTLTVSNMSPEDSSIYLCSVGQNYGYTFGSGTRLTVV.

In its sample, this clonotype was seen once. The chain's CDR3 is CASSQDRVFYSEQFF. CDR3 sequence (DNA): TGTGCCAGCAGCCAGGACAGGGTTTTTTATAGTGAGCAGTTCTTC. The genes are TRBV7-2 and TRBJ2-1; TRBD1 matches 8 bases. The CDR3 runs to 15 residues. Germline V CDR1 and CDR2: SGHTA, FQGNSA. J was trimmed by 9 bases and V by 5 bases; bases with no gene match: 12.

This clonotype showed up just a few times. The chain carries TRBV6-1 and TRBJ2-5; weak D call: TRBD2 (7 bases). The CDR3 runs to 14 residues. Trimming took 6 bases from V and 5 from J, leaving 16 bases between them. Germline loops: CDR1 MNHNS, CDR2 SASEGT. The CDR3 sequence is CASRRRGGSETQYF. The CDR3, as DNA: TGTGCCAGCAGGCGCAGGGGAGGGAGTGAGACCCAGTACTTC.

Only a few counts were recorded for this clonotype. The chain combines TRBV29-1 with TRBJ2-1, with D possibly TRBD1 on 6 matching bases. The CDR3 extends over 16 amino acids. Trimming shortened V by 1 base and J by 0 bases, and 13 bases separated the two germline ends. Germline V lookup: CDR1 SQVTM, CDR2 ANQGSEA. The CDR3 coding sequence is TGCAGCGTTGAAGTTGGGATAGGGGGCTCCTACAATGAGCAGTTCTTC. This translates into CSVEVGIGGSYNEQFF.

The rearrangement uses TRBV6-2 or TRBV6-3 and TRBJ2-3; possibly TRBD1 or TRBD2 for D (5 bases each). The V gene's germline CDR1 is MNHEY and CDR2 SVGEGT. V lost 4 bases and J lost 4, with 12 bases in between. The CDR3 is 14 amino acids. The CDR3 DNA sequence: TGTGCCAGCAGTTTGGGGACCGATTCAGATACGCAGTATTTT. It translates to CASSLGTDSDTQYF.

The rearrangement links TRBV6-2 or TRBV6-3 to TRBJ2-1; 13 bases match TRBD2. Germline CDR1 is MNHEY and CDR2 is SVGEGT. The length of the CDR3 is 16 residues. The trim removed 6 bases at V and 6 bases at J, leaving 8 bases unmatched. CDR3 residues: CASSLRGLAGLNEQFF. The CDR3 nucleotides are TGTGCCAGCAGCCTCAGGGGACTAGCGGGACTCAATGAGCAGTTCTTC.

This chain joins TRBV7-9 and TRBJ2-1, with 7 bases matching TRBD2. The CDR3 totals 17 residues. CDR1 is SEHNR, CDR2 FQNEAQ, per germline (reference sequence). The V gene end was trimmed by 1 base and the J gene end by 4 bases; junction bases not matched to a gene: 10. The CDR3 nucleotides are TGTGCCAGCAGCTTAGGGGGACTATCCGGGCATTACAATGAGCAGTTCTTC. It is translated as CASSLGGLSGHYNEQFF.

The CDR3 sequence is CATSRERTWATEAFF. The CDR3 DNA sequence: TGTGCCACCAGCAGAGAACGGACATGGGCCACTGAAGCTTTCTTT. The V call is TRBV15, the J call TRBJ1-1; tentatively, D is TRBD1 (5 bases). V lost 0 bases, J lost 4 bases, and 12 bases lay in between. This CDR3 region has 15 residues. Germline V CDR1 and CDR2: LNHNV, YYDKDF (reference sequence).

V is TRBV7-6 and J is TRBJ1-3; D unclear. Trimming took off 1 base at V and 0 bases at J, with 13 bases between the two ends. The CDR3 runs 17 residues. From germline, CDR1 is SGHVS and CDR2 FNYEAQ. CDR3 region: CASSLEGSLSSGNTIYF. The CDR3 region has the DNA TGTGCCAGCAGCTTAGAGGGCAGTCTGAGCTCTGGAAACACCATATATTTT.

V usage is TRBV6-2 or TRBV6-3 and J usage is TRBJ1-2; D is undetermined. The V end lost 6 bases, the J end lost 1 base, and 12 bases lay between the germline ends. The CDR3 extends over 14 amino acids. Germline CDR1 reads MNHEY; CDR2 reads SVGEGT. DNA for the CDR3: TGTGCCAGCAGGGCAGATCCCAATAACTATGGCTACACCTTC. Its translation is CASRADPNNYGYTF.